Following are 6 T cell receptor beta chains from one sample sequenced in a study of spatial heterogeneity in lung cancer. TCRdb reprocessed the 5' RACE reads via MiXCR and lists one record per CDR3 protein. Among over 11,000 distinct CDR3 sequences listed, around 9.1% were seen once. This sample's time point: sample taken at primary tumor resection. Whole RNA was taken from tumor, nontumor lung or frozen PBMC; it was then sequenced unsorted. Source: PBMCs, taken at surgery. The receptors stem from a male donor with early-stage non-small cell lung cancer.

In its sample, this clonotype was seen a few times. The gene calls are TRBV28 and TRBJ2-5; TRBD2 matches at 7 bases. This CDR3 region has 16 residues. V shed 3 bases, J shed 4 bases, and the junction held 11 bases outside the gene matches. The germline V gene encodes CDR1 MDHEN and CDR2 SYDVKM. In DNA form, the CDR3 reads TGTGCCAGCAGTTTTCCCTCCGCGGGAGTTACAGAGACCCAGTACTTC. Translated, it gives CASSFPSAGVTETQYF. Looking up the rest from reference TRBV28 and TRBJ2-5 gives the full variable domain: DVKVTQSSRYLVKRTGEKVFLECVQDMDHENMFWYRQDPGLGLRLIYFSYDVKMKEKGDIPEGYSVSREKKERFSLILESASTNQTSMYLCASSFPSAGVTETQYFGPGTRLLVL.

The table lists this clonotype with many counts. This chain joins TRBV28 and TRBJ2-7; TRBD2 agrees at 7 bases. The V segment lost 5 bases and the J segment 0 bases; nucleotides outside the gene matches: 10. This CDR3 spans 16 amino acids. Germline V CDR1 and CDR2: MDHEN, SYDVKM. The CDR3 sequence: CASSTRGTGSSYEQYF. The CDR3 DNA reads as TGTGCCAGCAGTACGCGGGGGACCGGCAGCTCCTACGAGCAGTACTTC.

This clonotype has ten or more counts. This chain uses TRBV4-1 with TRBJ2-5; 9 nucleotides agree with TRBD1. This CDR3 comprises 14 residues. V gave up 1 base and J gave up 3 bases; unmatched junction bases: 0. The germline V gene encodes CDR1 MGHRA and CDR2 YSYEKL. The CDR3 DNA reads as TGCGCCAGCAGCCAAGGACAGGGGGAAGAGACCCAGTACTTC. This codes for CASSQGQGEETQYF.

This clonotype has a count of ten or more. The J gene is TRBJ2-3, the V gene TRBV28; D uncertain. Trimming pared 6 bases from V and 2 bases from J, leaving 15 bases between. Germline V lookup: CDR1 MDHEN, CDR2 SYDVKM. The CDR3 is 15 amino acids. The CDR3 sequence is CASRHYRQYTDTQYF. For the CDR3, the DNA is TGTGCCAGCAGACACTACCGACAATACACAGATACGCAGTATTTT.

On this clonotype: A much larger clone lies a single base off, so this may be a read error. The chain couples TRBV19 to TRBJ1-5, with 9 bases aligning to TRBD1. CDR1 is LNHDA and CDR2 is SQIVND in the germline V gene (reference sequence). This CDR3 spans 15 amino acids. With 5 bases clipped from V and 4 bases from J, the junction kept 6 bases outside the gene matches. In DNA form, the CDR3 reads TGTGCCAGTAGTTCACAGACAGGGGGTAATCAGCCCCAGCATTTT. It is translated as CASSSQTGGNQPQHF.

This clonotype was observed at least ten times. V usage is TRBV20-1 and J usage is TRBJ2-1; maybe TRBD2 (6 bases). The CDR3 runs 15 residues. CDR1 and CDR2 (germline): DFQATT, SNEGSKA (reference sequence). V was clipped by 6 bases and J by 4 bases, with 19 bases between them. In DNA form, the CDR3 reads TGCAGTGCGCCTTCTGGAGGGTCTCGGTACAATGAGCAGTTCTTC. This encodes CSAPSGGSRYNEQFF.